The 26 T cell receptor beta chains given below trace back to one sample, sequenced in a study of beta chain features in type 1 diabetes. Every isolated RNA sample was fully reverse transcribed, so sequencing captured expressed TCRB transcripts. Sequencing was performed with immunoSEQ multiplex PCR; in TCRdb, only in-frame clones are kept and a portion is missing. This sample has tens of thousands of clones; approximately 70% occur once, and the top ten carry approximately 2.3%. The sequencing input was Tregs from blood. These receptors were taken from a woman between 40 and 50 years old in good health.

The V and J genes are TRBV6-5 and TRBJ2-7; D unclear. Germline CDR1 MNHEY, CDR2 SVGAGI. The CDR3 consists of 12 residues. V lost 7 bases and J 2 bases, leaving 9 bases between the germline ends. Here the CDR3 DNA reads TGTGCCAGCACCGACACCACCTACGAGCAGTACTTC. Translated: CASTDTTYEQYF.

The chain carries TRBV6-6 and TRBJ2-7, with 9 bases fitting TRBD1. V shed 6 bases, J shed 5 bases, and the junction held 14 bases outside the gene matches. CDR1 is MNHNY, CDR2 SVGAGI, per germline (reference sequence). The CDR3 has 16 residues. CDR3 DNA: TGTGCCAGCAGCACCGGCCCGGGACAGGGTGCGAACGAGCAGTACTTC. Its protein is CASSTGPGQGANEQYF.

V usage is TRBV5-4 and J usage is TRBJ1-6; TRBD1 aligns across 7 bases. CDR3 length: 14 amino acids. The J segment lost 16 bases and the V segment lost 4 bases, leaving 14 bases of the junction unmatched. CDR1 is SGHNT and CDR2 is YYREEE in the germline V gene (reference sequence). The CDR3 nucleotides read TGTGCCAGCAGCCAAGATCTTGGAGGGGGCCGGCTCCACTTT. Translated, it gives CASSQDLGGGRLHF.

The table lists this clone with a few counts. The CDR3 nucleotides read TGTGCCAGCAGCTTATTGGGACAGGGTACTTCGAACGAGCAGTACTTC. This gives the protein CASSLLGQGTSNEQYF. V and J are TRBV7-2 and TRBJ2-7; 9 nucleotides line up with TRBD1. The CDR3 is 16 amino acids. Looked up from germline, CDR1 is SGHTA and CDR2 is FQGNSA. J lost 5 bases, V lost 2 bases, and 10 bases had no gene match.

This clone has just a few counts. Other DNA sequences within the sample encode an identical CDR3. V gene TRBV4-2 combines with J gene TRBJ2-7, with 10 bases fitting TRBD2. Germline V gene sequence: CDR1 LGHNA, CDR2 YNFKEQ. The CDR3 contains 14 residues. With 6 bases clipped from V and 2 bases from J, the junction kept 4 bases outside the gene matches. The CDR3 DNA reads TGTGCCAGCAGTATCGGACTAGCGGCCTACGAGCAGTACTTC. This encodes CASSIGLAAYEQYF.

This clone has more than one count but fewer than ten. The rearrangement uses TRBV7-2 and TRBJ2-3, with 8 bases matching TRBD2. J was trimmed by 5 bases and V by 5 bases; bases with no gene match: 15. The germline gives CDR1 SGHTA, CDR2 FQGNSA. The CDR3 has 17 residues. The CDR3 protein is CASSPTRGRGAGDTQYF. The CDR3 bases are TGTGCCAGCAGCCCTACCCGTGGGCGGGGGGCGGGAGATACGCAGTATTTT.

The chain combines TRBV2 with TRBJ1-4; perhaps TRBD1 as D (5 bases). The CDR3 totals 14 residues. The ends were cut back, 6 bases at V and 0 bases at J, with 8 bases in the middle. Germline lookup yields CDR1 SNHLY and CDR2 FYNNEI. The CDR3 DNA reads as TGTGCCAGCAGCCAGGGTCCAACTAATGAAAAACTGTTTTTT. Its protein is CASSQGPTNEKLFF.

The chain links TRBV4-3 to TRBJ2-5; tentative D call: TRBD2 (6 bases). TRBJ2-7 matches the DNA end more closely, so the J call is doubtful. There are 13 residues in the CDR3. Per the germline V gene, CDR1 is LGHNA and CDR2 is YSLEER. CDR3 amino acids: CASSQEEGFEQYF. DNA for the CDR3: TGCGCCAGCAGCCAAGAGGAGGGGTTCGAGCAGTACTTC.

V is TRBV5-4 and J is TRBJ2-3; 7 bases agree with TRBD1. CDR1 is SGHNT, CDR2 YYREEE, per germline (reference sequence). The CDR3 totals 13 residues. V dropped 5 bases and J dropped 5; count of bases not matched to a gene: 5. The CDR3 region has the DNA TGTGCCAGCAGTTTCAGGGGGATAGATACGCAGTATTTT. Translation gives CASSFRGIDTQYF.

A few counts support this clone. CDR3 nucleotides: TGCGCCAGCCGGCAGGGACTAGAAGATGGCTACACCTTC. Its protein product is CASRQGLEDGYTF. The chain couples TRBV5-1 to TRBJ1-2, with D possibly TRBD1 on 5 matching bases. The CDR3 covers 13 residues. Germline CDR1 reads SGHRS; CDR2 reads YFSETQ. Between the trimmed V and J ends, which lost 7 bases and 6 bases, there was a span of 16 bases.

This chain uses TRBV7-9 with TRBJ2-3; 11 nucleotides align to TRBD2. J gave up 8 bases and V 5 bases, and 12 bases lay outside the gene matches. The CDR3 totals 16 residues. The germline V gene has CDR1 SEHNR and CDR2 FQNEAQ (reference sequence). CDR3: CASSVLSGGGPVTQYF. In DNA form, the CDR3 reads TGTGCCAGCAGCGTTCTTAGCGGGGGGGGCCCCGTTACGCAGTATTTT.

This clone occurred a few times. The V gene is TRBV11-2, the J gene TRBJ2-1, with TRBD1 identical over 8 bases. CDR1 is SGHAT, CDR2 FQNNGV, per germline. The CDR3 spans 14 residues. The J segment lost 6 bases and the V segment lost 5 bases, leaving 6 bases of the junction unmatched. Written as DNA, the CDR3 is TGTGCCAGCAGCATCCGACAGGGGTTCAATGAGCAGTTCTTC. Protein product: CASSIRQGFNEQFF.

The CDR3 loop is CASSTRQGGRSEQYF. The CDR3 nucleotides are TGTGCCAGCAGTACTAGACAGGGAGGCAGGAGCGAGCAGTACTTC. J is TRBJ2-7 and V is TRBV6-5; TRBD1 might be the D (7 bases). Per the germline V gene, CDR1 is MNHEY and CDR2 is SVGAGI. Trimming removed 5 bases from V and 6 bases from J, with 20 bases in between. The CDR3 is 15 residues long.

CDR3 nucleotides: TGTGCCAGCAGTGAATCAGGGTCCTTCTCCTACGAGCAGTACTTC. Translated, it gives CASSESGSFSYEQYF. This chain uses TRBV2 with TRBJ2-7, with D possibly being TRBD1 (5 bases). Trimming left V 2 bases short and J 0 bases short, with 11 bases between. Germline-derived CDR1 and CDR2 are SNHLY and FYNNEI. This CDR3 comprises 15 residues.

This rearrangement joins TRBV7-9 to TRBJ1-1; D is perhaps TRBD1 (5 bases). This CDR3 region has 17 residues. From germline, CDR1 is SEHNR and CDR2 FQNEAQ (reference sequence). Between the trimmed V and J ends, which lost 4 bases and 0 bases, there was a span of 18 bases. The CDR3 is CASSSRAGGGMNTEAFF. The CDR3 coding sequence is TGTGCCAGCAGCTCGAGAGCGGGGGGAGGAATGAACACTGAAGCTTTCTTT.

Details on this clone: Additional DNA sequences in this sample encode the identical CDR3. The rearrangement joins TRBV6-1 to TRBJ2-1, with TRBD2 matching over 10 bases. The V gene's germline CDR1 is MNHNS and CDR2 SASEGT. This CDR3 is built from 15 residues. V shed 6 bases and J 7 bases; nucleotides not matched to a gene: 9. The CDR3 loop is CASSFTSGAYNEQFF. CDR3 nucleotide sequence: TGTGCCAGCAGCTTTACTAGCGGGGCTTATAATGAGCAGTTCTTC.

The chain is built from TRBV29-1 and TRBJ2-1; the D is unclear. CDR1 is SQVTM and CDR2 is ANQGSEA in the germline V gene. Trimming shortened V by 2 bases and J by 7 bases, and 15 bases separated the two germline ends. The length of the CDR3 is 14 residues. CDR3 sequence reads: CSVETLFSGNEQFF. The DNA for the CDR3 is TGCAGCGTTGAAACACTCTTTTCAGGAAATGAGCAGTTCTTC.

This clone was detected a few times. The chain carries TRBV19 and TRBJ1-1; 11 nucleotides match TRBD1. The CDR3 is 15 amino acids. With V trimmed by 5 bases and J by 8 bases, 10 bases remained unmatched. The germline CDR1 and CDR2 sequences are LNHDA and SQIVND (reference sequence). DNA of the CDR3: TGTGCCAGTAGTTCTCCCGGACAGGGGGCCTCGGAAGCTTTCTTT. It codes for CASSSPGQGASEAFF.

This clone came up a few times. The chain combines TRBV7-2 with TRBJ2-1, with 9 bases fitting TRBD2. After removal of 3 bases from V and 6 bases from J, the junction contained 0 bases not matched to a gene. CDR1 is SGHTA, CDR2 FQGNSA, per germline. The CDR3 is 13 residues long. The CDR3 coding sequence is TGTGCCAGCAGCTTTAGCGGGGGCAATGAGCAGTTCTTC. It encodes CASSFSGGNEQFF.

DNA for the CDR3: TGTGCCAGCAGTTTATCGTGGGGTGGGACAGGGGTCGCCGAGCAGTACTTC. It translates to CASSLSWGGTGVAEQYF. V usage is TRBV27 and J usage is TRBJ2-7, with 10 bases identical to TRBD1. V shed 0 bases, J shed 6 bases, and the junction held 11 bases outside the gene matches. Germline V gene sequence: CDR1 MNHEY, CDR2 SMNVEV (reference sequence). The CDR3 sequence is 17 residues long.

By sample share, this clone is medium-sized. CDR3 in DNA: TGTGCCAGCAGCTTAGCCGGTTTAGACTACGAGCAGTACTTC. Its translation is CASSLAGLDYEQYF. This chain links TRBV7-6 with TRBJ2-7; D remains ambiguous. CDR1 and CDR2 (germline): SGHVS, FNYEAQ. This CDR3 region has 14 residues. The V end lost 0 bases, the J end lost 3 bases, and 9 bases lay between the germline ends.

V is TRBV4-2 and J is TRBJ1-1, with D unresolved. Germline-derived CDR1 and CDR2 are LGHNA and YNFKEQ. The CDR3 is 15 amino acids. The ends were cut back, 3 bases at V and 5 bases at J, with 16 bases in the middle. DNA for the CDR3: TGTGCCAGCAGCCAGAGTCCCCGGGCGGGGACTGAAGCTTTCTTT. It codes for CASSQSPRAGTEAFF.

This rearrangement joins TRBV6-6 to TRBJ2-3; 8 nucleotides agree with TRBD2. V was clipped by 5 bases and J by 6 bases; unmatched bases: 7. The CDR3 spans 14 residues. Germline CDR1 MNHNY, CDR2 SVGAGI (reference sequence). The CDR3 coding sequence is TGTGCCAGCAGTCTCGGGGGGGTCCTCGATACGCAGTATTTT. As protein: CASSLGGVLDTQYF.

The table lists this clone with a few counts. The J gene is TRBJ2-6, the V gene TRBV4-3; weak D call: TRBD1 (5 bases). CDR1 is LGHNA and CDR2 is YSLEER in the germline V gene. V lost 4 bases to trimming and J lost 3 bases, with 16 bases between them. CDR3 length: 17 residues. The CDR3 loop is CASSRRSTRGGANVLTF. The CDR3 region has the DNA TGCGCCAGCAGCCGAAGGTCCACAAGGGGTGGGGCCAACGTCCTGACTTTC.

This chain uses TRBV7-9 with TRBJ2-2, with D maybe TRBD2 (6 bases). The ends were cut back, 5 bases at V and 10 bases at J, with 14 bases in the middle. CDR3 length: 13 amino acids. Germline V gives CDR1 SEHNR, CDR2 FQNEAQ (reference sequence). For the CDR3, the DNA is TGTGCCAGCAGCAGCGGGCCCAGGGTGGAGCTGTTTTTT. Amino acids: CASSSGPRVELFF.

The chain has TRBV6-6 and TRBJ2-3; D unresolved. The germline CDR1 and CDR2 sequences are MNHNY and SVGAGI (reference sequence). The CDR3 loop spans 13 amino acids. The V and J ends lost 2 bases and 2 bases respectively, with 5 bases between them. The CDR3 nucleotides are TGTGCCAGCAGTTACACAGTCACAGATACGCAGTATTTT. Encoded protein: CASSYTVTDTQYF.